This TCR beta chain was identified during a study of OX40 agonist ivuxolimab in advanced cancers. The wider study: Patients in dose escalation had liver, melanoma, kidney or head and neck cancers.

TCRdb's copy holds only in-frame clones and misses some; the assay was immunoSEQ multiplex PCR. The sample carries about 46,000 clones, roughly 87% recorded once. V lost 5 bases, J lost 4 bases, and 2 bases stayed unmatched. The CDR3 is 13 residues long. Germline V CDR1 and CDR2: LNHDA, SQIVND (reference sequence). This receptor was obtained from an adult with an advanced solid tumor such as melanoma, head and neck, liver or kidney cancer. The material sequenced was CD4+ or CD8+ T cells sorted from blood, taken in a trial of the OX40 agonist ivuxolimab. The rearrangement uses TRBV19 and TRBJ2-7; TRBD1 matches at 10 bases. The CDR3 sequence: CASSGQGEYEQYF. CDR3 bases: TGTGCCAGTAGTGGACAGGGGGAGTACGAGCAGTACTTC.